One sample yielded the 16 T cell receptor beta chains listed below, sequenced in a study of T-cell reconstitution after alpha-beta-depleted transplantation in children. Construction of the TCRbeta library involved unique molecular identifiers. A single record per CDR3 protein comes from TCRdb applying MiXCR to the PCR reads. In the table there are 300,000 to 400,000 distinct CDR3 sequences, approximately 23% of which are singletons. The source was PBMCs, mostly from graft donor cells, collected 180 days after TCRalphabeta/CD19-depleted stem cell transplant. All receptors derive from a male patient between 5 and 17 years old who had a stem cell transplant for acute lymphoblastic leukemia, so the T cells may come from the graft donor.

In this sample, this clonotype turned up a few times. The chain couples TRBV2 to TRBJ1-2; 7 bases match TRBD1. Per germline, CDR1 SNHLY and CDR2 FYNNEI. The CDR3 spans 14 residues. The J segment lost 2 bases and the V segment lost 7 bases, leaving 7 bases of the junction unmatched. CDR3 loop: CASTGNRGNYGYTF. The CDR3 DNA is TGTGCCAGCACCGGAAACAGGGGAAACTATGGCTACACCTTC.

The chain combines TRBV12-3 or TRBV12-4 with TRBJ2-6; the match to TRBD1 covers 8 bases. This CDR3 region has 17 residues. V shed 3 bases and J 3 bases; nucleotides not matched to a gene: 7. In DNA, the CDR3 is TGTGCCAGCAGTTTTAGCAGGGGGCTAAGTGGGGCCAACGTCCTGACTTTC. Its translation is CASSFSRGLSGANVLTF.

There are many counts of this clonotype. V gene TRBV27 combines with J gene TRBJ2-6; 12 nucleotides match TRBD1. CDR1 and CDR2 (germline): MNHEY, SMNVEV (reference sequence). This CDR3 has 19 amino acids. V was pared by 5 bases and J by 1 base, with 9 bases of the junction left unmatched. The DNA of the CDR3 is TGTGCCAGCAGTCCCTCCGGGACAGGGGGCTTTTCTGGGGCCAACGTCCTGACTTTC. Amino acids: CASSPSGTGGFSGANVLTF.

The chain carries TRBV7-9 and TRBJ2-3; 8 positions agree with TRBD2. Germline lookup yields CDR1 SEHNR and CDR2 FQNEAQ (reference sequence). The trim removed 5 bases at V and 3 bases at J, leaving 10 bases unmatched. This CDR3 region has 16 residues. CDR3 protein: CASSPERGRSTDTQYF. As DNA, the CDR3 is TGTGCCAGCAGCCCCGAACGCGGGAGGAGTACAGATACGCAGTATTTT.

Only one count was recorded for this clonotype. This chain uses TRBV19 with TRBJ2-3, with 7 bases identical to TRBD1. V lost 3 bases and J lost 6; bases outside the gene matches: 6. Germline V gene data show CDR1 as LNHDA and CDR2 as SQIVND (reference sequence). CDR3 length equals 14 residues. The CDR3 region has the DNA TGTGCCAGTAGTATCGGGACAGTATCGGATACGCAGTATTTT. This sequence encodes CASSIGTVSDTQYF.

This clonotype was found a few times. The chain has TRBV19 and TRBJ2-7, with D perhaps matching TRBD1 (6 bases). Deletions cut 5 bases from V and 0 bases from J, with 11 bases between. CDR1 and CDR2 from the germline V gene are LNHDA and SQIVND (reference sequence). This CDR3 spans 14 amino acids. CDR3 sequence (DNA): TGTGCCAGTAGTTTCCGACAGGACTCCTACGAGCAGTACTTC. Encoded protein: CASSFRQDSYEQYF.

The chain joins TRBV7-9 to TRBJ1-1; D is unresolved. The V and J ends lost 4 bases and 3 bases respectively, with 9 bases between them. The V gene's germline CDR1 is SEHNR and CDR2 FQNEAQ (reference sequence). This CDR3 contains 13 residues. The CDR3 reads CASSSLPDTEAFF. CDR3 bases: TGTGCCAGCAGCTCCCTGCCCGACACTGAAGCTTTCTTT.

This clonotype has a count of ten or more. V is TRBV14 and J is TRBJ2-3; D unclear. Germline CDR1 SGHDN, CDR2 FVKESK. The CDR3 sequence is 14 residues long. The ends were cut back, 1 base at V and 4 bases at J, with 9 bases in the middle. The DNA of the CDR3 is TGTGCCAGCAGCCAAGTTGGTTTCGCAGATACGCAGTATTTT. It encodes CASSQVGFADTQYF.

This clonotype was found once. V and J are TRBV20-1 and TRBJ1-5; no firm D call. The CDR3 extends over 15 amino acids. Deletions cut 3 bases from V and 0 bases from J, with 12 bases between. Germline V CDR1 and CDR2: DFQATT, SNEGSKA (reference sequence). The CDR3 is CSARKGQYSNQPQHF. The CDR3 DNA is TGCAGTGCTAGGAAAGGGCAGTATAGCAATCAGCCCCAGCATTTT.

This clonotype was observed a few times. The chain couples TRBV25-1 to TRBJ2-2; 9 nucleotides align to TRBD1. This CDR3 has 15 residues. Germline-derived CDR1 and CDR2 are MGHDK and SYGVNS. Trimming at V came to 8 bases and at J to 1 base, leaving 5 bases not matched to a gene. As DNA, the CDR3 is TGTGCCAGCGGGGGGGACAGGGAGAACACCGGGGAGCTGTTTTTT. It codes for CASGGDRENTGELFF.

This clonotype was seen many times. The CDR3 region is CASSYRGGQPQHF. CDR3 nucleotides: TGTGCCAGTTCCTACAGGGGCGGGCAGCCCCAGCATTTT. This chain connects TRBV27 to TRBJ1-5, with 7 bases fitting TRBD1. This CDR3 is built from 13 residues. CDR1 and CDR2 from the germline V gene are MNHEY and SMNVEV (reference sequence). Unmatched junction bases numbered 9, after V lost 9 bases and J lost 7 bases.

This clonotype was found a few times. The J gene is TRBJ2-7, the V gene TRBV5-1; D possibly corresponds to TRBD1 (5 bases). With 5 bases removed from V and 1 base from J, the gap between germline ends came to 19 bases. In germline, CDR1 is SGHRS, CDR2 YFSETQ. The CDR3 has 16 residues. The CDR3 nucleotides are TGCGCCAGCAGTGAGCAGGGTCAACTTTTATCCTACGAGCAGTACTTC. Amino acids: CASSEQGQLLSYEQYF.

This clonotype occurred a few times. CDR3 sequence reads: CASSQVGVEAFF. CDR3 bases: TGCGCCAGCAGCCAAGTAGGGGTTGAAGCTTTCTTT. The gene calls are TRBV4-1 and TRBJ1-1, with D possibly being TRBD1 (5 bases). The V end was cut by 1 base, the J end by 7 bases, with 7 bases between. Per the germline V gene, CDR1 is MGHRA and CDR2 is YSYEKL. The CDR3 contains 12 residues.

The chain carries TRBV7-9 and TRBJ1-2; TRBD1 aligns across 7 bases. CDR3 length: 17 amino acids. Germline V gene data show CDR1 as SEHNR and CDR2 as FQNEAQ (reference sequence). The ends lost 0 bases at V and 5 bases at J; junction bases unmatched: 12. The CDR3 DNA reads TGTGCCAGCAGCTTAGCCAGACAGGGAAATCTTTTTTATGGCTACACCTTC. It specifies CASSLARQGNLFYGYTF. Based on the CDR3 plus reference TRBV7-9 and TRBJ1-2, the full variable domain is DTGVSQNPRHKITKRGQNVTFRCDPISEHNRLYWYRQTLGQGPEFLTYFQNEAQLEKSRLLSDRFSAERPKGSFSTLEIQRTEQGDSAMYLCASSLARQGNLFYGYTFGSGTRLTVV.

This chain uses TRBV29-1 with TRBJ2-5; TRBD1 matches 11 bases. V lost 5 bases and J lost 5; bases outside the gene matches: 7. Germline loops: CDR1 SQVTM, CDR2 ANQGSEA. The CDR3 is 14 amino acids. CDR3 amino acids: CSVSDRGRGETQYF. CDR3 in DNA: TGCAGCGTTTCGGACAGGGGGCGCGGTGAGACCCAGTACTTC.

The chain joins TRBV11-1 to TRBJ2-3; 9 nucleotides match TRBD2. CDR1 is SGHAT and CDR2 is FQDESV in the germline V gene (reference sequence). Trimming removed 0 bases from V and 4 bases from J; junction bases left unmatched: 14. The length of the CDR3 is 19 residues. The CDR3 region has the DNA TGTGCCAGCAGCTTAGCGAGGCTAGCGGGACCGTGGAATCCAGATACGCAGTATTTT. This codes for CASSLARLAGPWNPDTQYF. The complete variable domain, with remaining parts taken from reference TRBV11-1 and TRBJ2-3, reads EAEVAQSPRYKITEKSQAVAFWCDPISGHATLYWYRQILGQGPELLVQFQDESVVDDSQLPKDRFSAERLKGVDSTLKIQPAELGDSAMYLCASSLARLAGPWNPDTQYFGPGTRLTVL.